This T cell receptor (beta chain) was documented in a study of blood T cells in healthy people across ages. General study findings and limits: Unsorted PBMCs ruled out conclusive naive versus antigen-experienced comparison.

Comment on this clonotype: Antigen: not known.

A J-beta primer mix and a sample-barcoded 5' primer were used in a second PCR of roughly 6 to 12 cycles. TCRdb reprocessed the 5' RACE reads via MiXCR and lists one record per CDR3 protein. The sample has just under 550,000 distinct CDR3 sequences; 24% are singletons. Germline V CDR1 and CDR2: SGHKS, YYEKEE (reference sequence). V was clipped by 1 base and J by 4 bases, with 11 bases between them. The CDR3 runs 14 residues. This sample was also put to use in a study of T cells of mothers and their children.

The source material was blood. The source of this sequence is a boy under 18 in good health. J is TRBJ1-1 and V is TRBV5-5, with D unclear. CDR3 in amino acids: CASSLSGIATEAFF. The CDR3 DNA reads as TGTGCCAGCAGCTTGTCGGGAATTGCCACTGAAGCTTTCTTT.